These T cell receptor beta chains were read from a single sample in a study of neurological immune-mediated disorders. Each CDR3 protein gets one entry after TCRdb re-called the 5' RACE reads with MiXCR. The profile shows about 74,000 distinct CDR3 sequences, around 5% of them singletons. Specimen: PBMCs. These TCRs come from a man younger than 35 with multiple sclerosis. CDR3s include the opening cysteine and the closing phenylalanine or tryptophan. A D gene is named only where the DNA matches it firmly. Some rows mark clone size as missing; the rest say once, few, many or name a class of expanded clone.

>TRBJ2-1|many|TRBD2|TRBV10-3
CAISSSSGGIQYNEQFF
TGTGCCATCAGTAGTTCTAGCGGGGGGATCCAGTACAATGAGCAGTTCTTC
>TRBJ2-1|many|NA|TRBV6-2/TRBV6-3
CASRRLGGPEANEQFF
TGTGCCAGCAGACGACTCGGGGGGCCTGAAGCGAATGAGCAGTTCTTC
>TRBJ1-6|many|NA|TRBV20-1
CSARDGRPPLHF
TGCAGTGCTAGAGATGGGCGGCCACCCCTCCACTTT
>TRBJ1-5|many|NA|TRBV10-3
CAAQGSSNQPQHF
TGTGCCGCTCAGGGCTCAAGCAATCAGCCCCAGCATTTT
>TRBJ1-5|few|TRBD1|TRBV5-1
CASSEWTGGSQPQNF
TGCGCCAGCAGCGAATGGACAGGGGGCAGTCAGCCCCAGAATTTT
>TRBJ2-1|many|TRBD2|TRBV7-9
CASSATQTSGSYNEQFF
TGTGCCAGCAGCGCAACCCAGACTAGCGGGAGTTACAATGAGCAGTTCTTC
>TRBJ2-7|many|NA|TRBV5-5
CASSLEGRAVFYEQYF
TGTGCCAGCAGCTTGGAAGGTCGGGCAGTCTTCTACGAGCAGTACTTC
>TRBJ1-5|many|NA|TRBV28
CASSSLTILGNQPQHF
TGTGCCAGCAGTTCTCTAACTATCCTTGGCAATCAGCCCCAGCATTTT
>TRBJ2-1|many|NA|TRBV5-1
CASSIRTANYNEQFF
TGCGCCAGCAGCATTCGGACAGCTAATTACAATGAGCAGTTCTTC
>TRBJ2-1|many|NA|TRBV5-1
CASSLATGDSGFF
TGCGCCAGCAGCTTGGCCACGGGGGACTCGGGGTTCTTC
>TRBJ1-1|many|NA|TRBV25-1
CASSESLERVNTEAFF
TGTGCCAGCAGTGAATCCCTTGAGCGGGTGAACACTGAAGCTTTCTTT
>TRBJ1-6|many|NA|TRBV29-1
CSVLEGGSYNSPLNF
TGCAGCGTTTTGGAGGGGGGCTCCTATAATTCACCCCTCAACTTT
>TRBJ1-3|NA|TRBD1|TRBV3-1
CASRGTGEGNTIYF
TGTGCCAGCAGGGGGACAGGGGAAGGAAACACCATATATTTT
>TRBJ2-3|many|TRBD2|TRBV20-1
CSASGLEQDTQYF
TGCAGTGCTAGTGGACTAGAGCAAGATACGCAGTATTTT
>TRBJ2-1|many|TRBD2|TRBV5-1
CASSLGSGGTNEQFF
TGCGCCAGCAGCTTGGGTAGCGGGGGGACCAATGAGCAGTTCTTC
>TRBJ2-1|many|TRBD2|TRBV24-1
CATSDLGAGVEGKDNEQFF
TGTGCCACCAGTGATTTGGGGGCGGGGGTCGAGGGCAAGGACAATGAGCAGTTCTTC
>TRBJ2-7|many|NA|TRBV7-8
CASSLQGGHSYEQYF
TGTGCCAGCAGCCTACAGGGAGGGCACTCCTACGAGCAGTACTTC
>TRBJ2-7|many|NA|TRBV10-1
CARRPGLYEQYF
TGCGCCAGGCGACCGGGCCTATACGAGCAGTACTTC
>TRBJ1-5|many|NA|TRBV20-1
CSARGFLGNQPQHF
TGCAGTGCTAGAGGGTTTCTCGGCAATCAGCCCCAGCATTTT
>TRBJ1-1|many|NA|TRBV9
CASSVAGAGTEAFF
TGTGCCAGCAGCGTAGCGGGGGCAGGGACTGAAGCTTTCTTT
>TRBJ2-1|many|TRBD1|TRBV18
CASSQGANNEQFF
TGTGCCAGCTCACAGGGGGCCAACAATGAGCAGTTCTTC
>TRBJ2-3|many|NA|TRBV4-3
CASSPLGGADTQYF
TGCGCCAGCAGCCCACTAGGGGGTGCAGATACGCAGTATTTT
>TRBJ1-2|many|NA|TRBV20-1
CSALSDTDGYGYTF
TGCAGTGCCCTCTCGGACACCGACGGGTATGGCTACACCTTC
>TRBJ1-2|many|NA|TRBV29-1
CSVEDSGGVAGYTF
TGCAGCGTTGAAGATTCGGGGGGGGTAGCTGGCTACACCTTC
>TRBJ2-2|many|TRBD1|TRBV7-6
CASTPAGTGLTGELFF
TGTGCCAGCACGCCGGCGGGGACAGGGCTCACCGGGGAGCTGTTTTTT
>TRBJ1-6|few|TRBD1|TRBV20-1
CSARTGGNSPLNF
TGCAGTGCCCGGACAGGAGGGAATTCACCCCTCAACTTT
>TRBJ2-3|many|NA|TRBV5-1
CASSSSVTDTQYF
TGCGCCAGCAGCAGTAGTGTTACAGATACGCAGTATTTT
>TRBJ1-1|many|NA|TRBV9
CASSVDVGPTEAFF
TGTGCCAGCAGCGTAGATGTGGGCCCAACTGAAGCTTTCTTT
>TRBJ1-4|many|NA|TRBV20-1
CSQRDFREKLFF
TGCAGTCAGAGGGACTTTAGAGAAAAACTGTTTTTT
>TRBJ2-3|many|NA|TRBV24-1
CATSDETVVGTDTQYF
TGTGCCACCAGTGATGAGACAGTCGTGGGCACAGATACGCAGTATTTT
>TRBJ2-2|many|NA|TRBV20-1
CSARADAGYTGELFF
TGCAGTGCTAGAGCTGATGCGGGGTACACCGGGGAGCTGTTTTTT
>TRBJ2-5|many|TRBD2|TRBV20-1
CSAAGTSAVETQYF
TGCAGTGCTGCCGGGACTAGCGCGGTTGAGACCCAGTACTTC
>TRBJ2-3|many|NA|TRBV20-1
CSAPTGYTDTQYF
TGCAGTGCTCCTACAGGGTACACAGATACGCAGTATTTT
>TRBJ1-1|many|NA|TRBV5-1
CASTEGVNTEAFF
TGCGCCAGCACCGAGGGTGTGAACACTGAAGCTTTCTTT
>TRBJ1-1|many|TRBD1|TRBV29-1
CSVWAGQGTFF
TGCAGCGTTTGGGCCGGACAGGGGACTTTCTTT
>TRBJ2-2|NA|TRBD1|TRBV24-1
CATSDYSGTGNTGELFF
TGTGCCACCAGTGACTACTCCGGGACAGGGAACACCGGGGAGCTGTTTTTT
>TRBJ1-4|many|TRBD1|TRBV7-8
CASSTRHRGGEKLFF
TGTGCCAGCAGCACCCGGCACAGGGGAGGCGAAAAACTGTTTTTT
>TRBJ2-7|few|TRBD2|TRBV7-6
CASSSVAGALSYEQYF
TGTGCCAGCAGCTCCGTAGCGGGGGCCCTCTCCTACGAGCAGTACTTC
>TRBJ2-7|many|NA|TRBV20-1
CSAWDREFSYEQYF
TGCAGTGCATGGGACCGGGAGTTTTCCTACGAGCAGTACTTC
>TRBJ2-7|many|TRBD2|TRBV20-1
CSARDRAGGTYEQYF
TGCAGTGCTAGAGATCGGGCGGGAGGCACCTACGAGCAGTACTTC
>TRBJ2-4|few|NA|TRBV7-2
CASSLDFPGRSIAKNIQYF
TGTGCCAGCAGCCTGGACTTTCCGGGCCGTTCCATAGCCAAAAACATTCAGTACTTC
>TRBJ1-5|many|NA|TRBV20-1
CSARVRNRQPQHF
TGCAGTGCTAGAGTCAGGAATAGACAGCCCCAGCATTTT